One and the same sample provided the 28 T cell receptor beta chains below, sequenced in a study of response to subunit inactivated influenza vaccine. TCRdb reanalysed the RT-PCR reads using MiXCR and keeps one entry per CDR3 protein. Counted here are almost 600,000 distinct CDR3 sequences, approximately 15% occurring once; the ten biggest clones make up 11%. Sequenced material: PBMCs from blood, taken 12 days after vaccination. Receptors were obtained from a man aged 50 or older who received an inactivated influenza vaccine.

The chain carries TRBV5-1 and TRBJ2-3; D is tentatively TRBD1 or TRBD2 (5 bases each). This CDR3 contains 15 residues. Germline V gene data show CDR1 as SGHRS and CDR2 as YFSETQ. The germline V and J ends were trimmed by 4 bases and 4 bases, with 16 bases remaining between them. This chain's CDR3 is CASSGGSAIPDTQYF. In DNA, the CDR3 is TGCGCCAGCAGCGGGGGTTCGGCGATCCCAGATACGCAGTATTTT.

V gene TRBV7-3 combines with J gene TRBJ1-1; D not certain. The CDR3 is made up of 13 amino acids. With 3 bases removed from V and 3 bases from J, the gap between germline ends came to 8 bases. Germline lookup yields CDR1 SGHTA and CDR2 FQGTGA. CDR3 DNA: TGTGCCAGCAGCTTCCACTACGACACTGAAGCTTTCTTT. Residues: CASSFHYDTEAFF.

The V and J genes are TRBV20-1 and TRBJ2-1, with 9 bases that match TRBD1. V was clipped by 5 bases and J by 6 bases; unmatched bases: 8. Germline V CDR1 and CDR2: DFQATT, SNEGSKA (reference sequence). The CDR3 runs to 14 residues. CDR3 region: CSAGGDRALNEQFF. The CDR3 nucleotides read TGCAGTGCTGGGGGGGACAGGGCCCTCAATGAGCAGTTCTTC.

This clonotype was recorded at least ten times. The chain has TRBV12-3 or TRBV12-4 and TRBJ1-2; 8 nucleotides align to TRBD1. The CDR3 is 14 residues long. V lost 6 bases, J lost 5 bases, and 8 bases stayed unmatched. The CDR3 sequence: CASSPGQGYYGYTF. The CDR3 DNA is TGTGCCAGCAGCCCCGGACAGGGATATTATGGCTACACCTTC.

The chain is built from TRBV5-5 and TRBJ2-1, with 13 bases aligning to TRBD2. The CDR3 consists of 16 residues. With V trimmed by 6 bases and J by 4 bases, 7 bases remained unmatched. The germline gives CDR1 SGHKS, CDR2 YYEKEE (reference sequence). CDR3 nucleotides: TGTGCCAGCATCCGCCCGGGACTAGCGGGGTACAATGAGCAGTTCTTC. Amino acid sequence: CASIRPGLAGYNEQFF.

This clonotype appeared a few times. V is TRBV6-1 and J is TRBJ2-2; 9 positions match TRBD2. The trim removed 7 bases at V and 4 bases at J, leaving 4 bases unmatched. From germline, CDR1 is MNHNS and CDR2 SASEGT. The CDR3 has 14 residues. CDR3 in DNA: TGTGCCAGCACCGGGACTAGCTTCACCGGGGAGCTGTTTTTT. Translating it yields CASTGTSFTGELFF.

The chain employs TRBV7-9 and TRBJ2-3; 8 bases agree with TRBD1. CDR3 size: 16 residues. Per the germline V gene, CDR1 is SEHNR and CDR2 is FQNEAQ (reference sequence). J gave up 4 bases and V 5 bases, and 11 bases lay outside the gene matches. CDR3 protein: CASSHRGDPSPDTQYF. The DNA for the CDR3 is TGTGCCAGCAGCCACAGGGGGGACCCATCCCCAGATACGCAGTATTTT.

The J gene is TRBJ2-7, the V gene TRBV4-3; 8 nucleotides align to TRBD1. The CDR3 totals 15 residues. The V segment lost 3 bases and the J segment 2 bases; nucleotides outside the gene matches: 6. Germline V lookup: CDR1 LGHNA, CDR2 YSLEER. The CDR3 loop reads CASSQGQVTAYEQYF. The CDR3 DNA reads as TGCGCCAGCAGCCAGGGACAGGTAACCGCCTACGAGCAGTACTTC.

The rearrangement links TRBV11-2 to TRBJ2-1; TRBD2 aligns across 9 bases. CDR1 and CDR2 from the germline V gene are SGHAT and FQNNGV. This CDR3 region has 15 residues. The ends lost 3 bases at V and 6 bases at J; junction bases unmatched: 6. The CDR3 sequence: CASSFSRGGVNEQFF. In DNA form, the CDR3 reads TGTGCCAGCAGCTTTTCGCGGGGGGGCGTCAATGAGCAGTTCTTC.

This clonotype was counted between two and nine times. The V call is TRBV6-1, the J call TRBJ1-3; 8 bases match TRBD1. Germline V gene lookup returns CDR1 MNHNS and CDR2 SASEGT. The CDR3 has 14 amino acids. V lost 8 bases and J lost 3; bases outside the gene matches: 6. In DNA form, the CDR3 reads TGTGCCAGCGGCCAGGGGGCTGGTGGAAACACCATATATTTT. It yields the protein CASGQGAGGNTIYF.

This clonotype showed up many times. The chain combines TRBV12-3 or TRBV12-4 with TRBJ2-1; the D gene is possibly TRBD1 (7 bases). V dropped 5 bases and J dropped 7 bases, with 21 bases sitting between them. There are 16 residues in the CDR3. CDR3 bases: TGTGCCAGCAGTCTGGAGGGGGCCTCTAATCGAAATGAGCAGTTCTTC. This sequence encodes CASSLEGASNRNEQFF.

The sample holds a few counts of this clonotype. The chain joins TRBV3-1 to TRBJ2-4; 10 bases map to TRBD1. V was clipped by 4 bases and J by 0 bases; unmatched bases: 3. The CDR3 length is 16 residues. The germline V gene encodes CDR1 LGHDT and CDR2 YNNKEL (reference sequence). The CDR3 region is CASSPGTGVAKNIQYF. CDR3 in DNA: TGTGCCAGCAGCCCCGGGACAGGGGTAGCCAAAAACATTCAGTACTTC.

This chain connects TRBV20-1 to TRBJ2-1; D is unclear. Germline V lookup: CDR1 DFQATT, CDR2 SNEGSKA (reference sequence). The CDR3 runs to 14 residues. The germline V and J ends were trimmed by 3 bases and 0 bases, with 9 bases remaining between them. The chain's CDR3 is CSASDLSSYNEQFF. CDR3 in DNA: TGCAGTGCTAGCGACCTAAGCTCCTACAATGAGCAGTTCTTC.

CDR3: CASSLVRTGKGANVLTF. CDR3 DNA: TGCGCCAGCAGCTTGGTCCGGACAGGGAAAGGGGCCAACGTCCTGACTTTC. The chain has TRBV5-1 and TRBJ2-6, with 8 bases identical to TRBD1. This CDR3 has 17 amino acids. Germline assignment: CDR1 SGHRS and CDR2 YFSETQ. The V gene end was trimmed by 0 bases and the J gene end by 4 bases; junction bases not matched to a gene: 6.

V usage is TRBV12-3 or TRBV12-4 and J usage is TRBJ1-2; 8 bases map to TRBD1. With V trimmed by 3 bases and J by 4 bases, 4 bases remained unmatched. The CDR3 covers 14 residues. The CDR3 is CASSLKGTGYGYTF. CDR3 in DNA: TGTGCCAGCAGTTTGAAGGGGACAGGCTATGGCTACACCTTC.

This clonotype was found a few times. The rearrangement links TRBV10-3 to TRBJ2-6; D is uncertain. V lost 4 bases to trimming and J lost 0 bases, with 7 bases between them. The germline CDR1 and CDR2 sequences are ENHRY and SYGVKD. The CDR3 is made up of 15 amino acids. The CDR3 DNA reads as TGTGCCATCAGTGGGATGAACTCTGGGGCCAACGTCCTGACTTTC. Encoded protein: CAISGMNSGANVLTF.

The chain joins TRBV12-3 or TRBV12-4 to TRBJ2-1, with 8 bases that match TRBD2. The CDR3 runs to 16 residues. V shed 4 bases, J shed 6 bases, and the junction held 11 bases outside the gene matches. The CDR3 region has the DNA TGTGCCAGCAGTTCAGAGAGCGGGAGAGCGGCCAATGAGCAGTTCTTC. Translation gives CASSSESGRAANEQFF.

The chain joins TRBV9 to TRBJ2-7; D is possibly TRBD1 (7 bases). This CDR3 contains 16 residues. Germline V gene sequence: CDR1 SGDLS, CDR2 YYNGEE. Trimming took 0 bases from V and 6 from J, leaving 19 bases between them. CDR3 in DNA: TGTGCCAGCAGCGTAGGAGGAGGGACAGATGTGGGCGAGCAGTACTTC. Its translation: CASSVGGGTDVGEQYF.

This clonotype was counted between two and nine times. The CDR3 nucleotides are TGTGCCAGCAATAGGGACAGGCCCCCCTACGAGCAGTACTTC. It is translated as CASNRDRPPYEQYF. This rearrangement joins TRBV6-1 to TRBJ2-7; 8 bases align to TRBD1. Per germline, CDR1 MNHNS and CDR2 SASEGT. The CDR3 runs to 14 residues. Unmatched junction bases numbered 7, after V lost 7 bases and J lost 2 bases.

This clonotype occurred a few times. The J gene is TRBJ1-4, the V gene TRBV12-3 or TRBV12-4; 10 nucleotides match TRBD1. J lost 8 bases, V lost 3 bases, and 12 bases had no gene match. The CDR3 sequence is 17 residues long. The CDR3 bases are TGTGCCAGCAGTTTGGGTTTTGTTGGGACAGGGGACGAAAAACTGTTTTTT. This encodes CASSLGFVGTGDEKLFF.

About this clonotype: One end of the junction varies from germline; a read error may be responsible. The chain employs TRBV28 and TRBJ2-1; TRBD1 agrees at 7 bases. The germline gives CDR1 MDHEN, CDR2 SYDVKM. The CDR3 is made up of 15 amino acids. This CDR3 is CASSTRQGPYNEHFF. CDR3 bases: TGTGCCAGCAGTACGCGACAGGGACCCTACAATGAGCACTTCTTC.

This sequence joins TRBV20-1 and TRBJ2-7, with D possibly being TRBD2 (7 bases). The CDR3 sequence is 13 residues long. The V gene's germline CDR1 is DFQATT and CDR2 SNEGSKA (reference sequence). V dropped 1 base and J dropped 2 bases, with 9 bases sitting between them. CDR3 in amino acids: CSARVGGPYEQYF. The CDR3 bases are TGCAGTGCTAGAGTGGGGGGGCCCTACGAGCAGTACTTC.

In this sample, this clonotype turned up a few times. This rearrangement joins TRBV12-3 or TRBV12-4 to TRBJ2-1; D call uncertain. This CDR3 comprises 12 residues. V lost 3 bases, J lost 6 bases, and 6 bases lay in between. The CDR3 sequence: CASSFFRNEQFF. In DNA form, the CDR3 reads TGTGCCAGCAGTTTTTTTCGCAATGAGCAGTTCTTC.

CDR3 loop: CASSRDPGHQNTGELFF. CDR3 sequence (DNA): TGCGCCAGCAGCCGTGACCCGGGACATCAGAACACCGGGGAGCTGTTTTTT. The rearrangement uses TRBV5-1 and TRBJ2-2; D might be TRBD1 (6 bases). V was shortened by 4 bases and J by 1 base, with 17 bases between the two germline ends. Germline V gene data show CDR1 as SGHRS and CDR2 as YFSETQ. The CDR3 loop spans 17 amino acids.

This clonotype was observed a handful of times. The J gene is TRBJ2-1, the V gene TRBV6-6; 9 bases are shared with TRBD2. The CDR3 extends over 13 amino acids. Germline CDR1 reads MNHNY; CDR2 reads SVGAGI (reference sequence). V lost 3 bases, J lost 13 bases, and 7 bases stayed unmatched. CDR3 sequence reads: CASSYSREGTQFF. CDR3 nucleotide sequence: TGTGCCAGCAGTTATTCGCGGGAGGGCACCCAGTTCTTC.

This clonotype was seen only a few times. CDR3 protein: CASSVDPLTGDNEQFF. In DNA form, the CDR3 reads TGTGCCAGCAGCGTAGACCCCCTGACAGGGGACAATGAGCAGTTCTTC. The rearrangement uses TRBV9 and TRBJ2-1, with 8 nucleotides matching TRBD1. This CDR3 spans 16 amino acids. J lost 5 bases, V lost 0 bases, and 7 bases had no gene match. Germline CDR1 and CDR2: SGDLS and YYNGEE.

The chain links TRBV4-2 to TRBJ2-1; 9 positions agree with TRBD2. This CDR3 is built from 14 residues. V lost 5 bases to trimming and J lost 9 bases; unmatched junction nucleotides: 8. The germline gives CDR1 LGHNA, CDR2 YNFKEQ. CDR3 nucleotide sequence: TGTGCCAGCAGCGCTCGACTAGCGGCAGGTGAGCAGTTCTTC. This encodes CASSARLAAGEQFF.

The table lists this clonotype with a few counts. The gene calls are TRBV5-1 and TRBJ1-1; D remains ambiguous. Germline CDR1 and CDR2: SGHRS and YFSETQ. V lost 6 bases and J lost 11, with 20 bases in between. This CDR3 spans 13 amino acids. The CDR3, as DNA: TGCGCCAGCAAGGGCACCTTCCCGGATGGGGCTTTCTTT. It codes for CASKGTFPDGAFF.